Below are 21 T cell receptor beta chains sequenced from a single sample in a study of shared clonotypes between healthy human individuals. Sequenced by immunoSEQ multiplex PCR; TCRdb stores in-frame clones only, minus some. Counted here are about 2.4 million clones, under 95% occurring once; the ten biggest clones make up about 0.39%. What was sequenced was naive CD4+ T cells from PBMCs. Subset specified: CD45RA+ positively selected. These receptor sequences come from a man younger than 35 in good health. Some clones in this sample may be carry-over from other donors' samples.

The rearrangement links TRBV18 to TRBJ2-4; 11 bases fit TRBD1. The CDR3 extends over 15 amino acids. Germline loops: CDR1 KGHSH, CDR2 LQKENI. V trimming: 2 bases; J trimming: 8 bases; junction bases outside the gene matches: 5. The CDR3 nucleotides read TGTGCCAGCTCACCAGGACAGGGGGCGATCGACATTCAGTACTTC. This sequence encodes CASSPGQGAIDIQYF.

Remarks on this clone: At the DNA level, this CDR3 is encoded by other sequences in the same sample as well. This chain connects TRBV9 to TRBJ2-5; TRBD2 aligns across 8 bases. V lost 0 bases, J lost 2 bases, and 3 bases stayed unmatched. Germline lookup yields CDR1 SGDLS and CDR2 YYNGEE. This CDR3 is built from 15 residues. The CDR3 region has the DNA TGTGCCAGCAGCGTAGTCGGGACTAGACAAGAGACCCAGTACTTC. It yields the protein CASSVVGTRQETQYF.

CDR3 in DNA: TGTGCCAGCCAGGGGCTCCCAAGCAATCAGCCCCAGCATTTT. Translated: CASQGLPSNQPQHF. The V and J genes are TRBV6-1 and TRBJ1-5; D perhaps matches TRBD1 (6 bases). Trimming shortened V by 8 bases and J by 1 base, and 12 bases separated the two germline ends. Germline assignment: CDR1 MNHNS and CDR2 SASEGT. The CDR3 runs 14 residues.

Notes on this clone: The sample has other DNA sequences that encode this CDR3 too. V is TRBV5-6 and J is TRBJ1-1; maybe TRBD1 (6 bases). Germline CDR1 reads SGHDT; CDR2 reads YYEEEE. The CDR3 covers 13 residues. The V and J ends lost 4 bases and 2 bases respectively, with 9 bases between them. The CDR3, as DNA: TGTGCCAGCAGCCAGACAGGAAACACTGAAGCTTTCTTT. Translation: CASSQTGNTEAFF.

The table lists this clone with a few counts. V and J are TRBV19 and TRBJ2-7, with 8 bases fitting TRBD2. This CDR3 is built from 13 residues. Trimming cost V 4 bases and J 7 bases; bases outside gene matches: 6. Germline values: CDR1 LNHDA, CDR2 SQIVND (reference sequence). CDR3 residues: CASSSRTSREQYF. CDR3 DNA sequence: TGTGCCAGTAGTAGCCGGACTAGCAGGGAGCAGTACTTC.

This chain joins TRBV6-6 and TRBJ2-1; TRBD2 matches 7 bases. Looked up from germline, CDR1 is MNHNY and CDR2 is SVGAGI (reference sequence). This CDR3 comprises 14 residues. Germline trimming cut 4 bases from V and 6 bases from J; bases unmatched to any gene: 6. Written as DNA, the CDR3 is TGTGCCAGCAGTTCCACGGGAGGAGGCAATGAGCAGTTCTTC. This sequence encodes CASSSTGGGNEQFF.

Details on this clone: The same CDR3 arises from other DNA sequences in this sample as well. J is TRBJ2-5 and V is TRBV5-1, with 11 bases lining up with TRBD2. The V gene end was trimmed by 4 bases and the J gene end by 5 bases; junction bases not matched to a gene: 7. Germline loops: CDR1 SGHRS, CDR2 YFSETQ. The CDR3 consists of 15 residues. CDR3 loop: CASSPGTSGGETQYF. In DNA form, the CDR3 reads TGCGCCAGCAGCCCAGGGACTAGCGGAGGGGAGACCCAGTACTTC.

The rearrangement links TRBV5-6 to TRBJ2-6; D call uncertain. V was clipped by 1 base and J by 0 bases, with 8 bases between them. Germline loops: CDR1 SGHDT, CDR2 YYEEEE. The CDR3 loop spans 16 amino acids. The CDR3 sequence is CASSLNSFSGANVLTF. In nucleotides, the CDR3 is TGTGCCAGCAGCTTGAACAGTTTCTCTGGGGCCAACGTCCTGACTTTC.

The CDR3 spells CASSLRQGSNYGYTF. DNA of the CDR3: TGTGCCAGCAGCCTCCGACAGGGGTCTAACTATGGCTACACCTTC. The chain employs TRBV7-9 and TRBJ1-2; 8 bases agree with TRBD1. CDR1 is SEHNR and CDR2 is FQNEAQ in the germline V gene (reference sequence). Trimming took 5 bases from V and 0 from J; bases not matched to a gene: 5. This CDR3 has 15 residues.

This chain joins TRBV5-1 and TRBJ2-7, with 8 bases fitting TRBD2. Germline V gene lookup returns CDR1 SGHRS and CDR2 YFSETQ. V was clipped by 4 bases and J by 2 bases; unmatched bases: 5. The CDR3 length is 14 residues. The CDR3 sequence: CASSTGLVPYEQYF. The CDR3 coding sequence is TGCGCCAGCAGCACGGGACTAGTCCCCTACGAGCAGTACTTC. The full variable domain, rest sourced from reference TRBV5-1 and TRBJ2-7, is KAGVTQTPRYLIKTRGQQVTLSCSPISGHRSVSWYQQTPGQGLQFLFEYFSETQRNKGNFPGRFSGRQFSNSRSEMNVSTLELGDSALYLCASSTGLVPYEQYFGPGTRLTVT.

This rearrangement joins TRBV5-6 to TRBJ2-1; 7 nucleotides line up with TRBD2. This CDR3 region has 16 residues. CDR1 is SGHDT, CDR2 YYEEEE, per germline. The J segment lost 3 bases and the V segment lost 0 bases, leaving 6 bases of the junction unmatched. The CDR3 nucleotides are TGTGCCAGCAGCTTGGTTGCTAGCGGCCGCTACAATGAGCAGTTCTTC. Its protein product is CASSLVASGRYNEQFF.

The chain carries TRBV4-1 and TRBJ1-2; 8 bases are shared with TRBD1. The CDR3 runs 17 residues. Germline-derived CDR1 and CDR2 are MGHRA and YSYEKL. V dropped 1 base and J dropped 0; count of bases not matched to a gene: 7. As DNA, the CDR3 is TGCGCCAGCAGCCAAGTATCGACAGGGGTTACTAACTATGGCTACACCTTC. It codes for CASSQVSTGVTNYGYTF.

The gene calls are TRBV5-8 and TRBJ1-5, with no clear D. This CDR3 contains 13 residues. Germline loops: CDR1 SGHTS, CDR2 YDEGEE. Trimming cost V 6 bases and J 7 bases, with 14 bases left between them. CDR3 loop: CASTPRWEQPQHF. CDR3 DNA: TGTGCCAGCACCCCCCGTTGGGAGCAGCCCCAGCATTTT.

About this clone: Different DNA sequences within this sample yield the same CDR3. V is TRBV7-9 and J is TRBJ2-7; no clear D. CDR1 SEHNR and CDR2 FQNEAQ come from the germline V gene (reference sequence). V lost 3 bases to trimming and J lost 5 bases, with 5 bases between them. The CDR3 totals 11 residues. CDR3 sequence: CASSFLDEQYF. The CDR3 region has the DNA TGTGCCAGCAGCTTCCTGGACGAGCAGTACTTC.

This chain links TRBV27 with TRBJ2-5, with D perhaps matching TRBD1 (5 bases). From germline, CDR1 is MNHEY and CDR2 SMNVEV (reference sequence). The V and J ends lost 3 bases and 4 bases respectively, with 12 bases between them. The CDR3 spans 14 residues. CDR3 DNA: TGTGCCAGCAGTTTGGGGCAGTATGCAGAGACCCAGTACTTC. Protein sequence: CASSLGQYAETQYF.

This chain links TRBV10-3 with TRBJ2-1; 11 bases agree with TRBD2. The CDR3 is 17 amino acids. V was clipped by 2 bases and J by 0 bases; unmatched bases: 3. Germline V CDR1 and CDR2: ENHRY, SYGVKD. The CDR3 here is CAISERGTSGSYNEQFF. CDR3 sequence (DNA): TGTGCCATCAGTGAGCGCGGGACTAGCGGCTCCTACAATGAGCAGTTCTTC.

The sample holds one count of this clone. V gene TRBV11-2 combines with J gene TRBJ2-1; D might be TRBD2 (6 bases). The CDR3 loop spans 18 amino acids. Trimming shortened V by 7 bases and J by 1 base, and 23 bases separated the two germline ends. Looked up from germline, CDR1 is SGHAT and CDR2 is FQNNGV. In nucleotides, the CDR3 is TGTGCCAGCACTCCCGGGCGGGGCGGCCCCGCTTCCTACAATGAGCAGTTCTTC. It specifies CASTPGRGGPASYNEQFF. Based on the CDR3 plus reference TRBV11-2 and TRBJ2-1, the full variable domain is EAGVAQSPRYKIIEKRQSVAFWCNPISGHATLYWYQQILGQGPKLLIQFQNNGVVDDSQLPKDRFSAERLKGVDSTLKIQPAKLEDSAVYLCASTPGRGGPASYNEQFFGPGTRLTVL.

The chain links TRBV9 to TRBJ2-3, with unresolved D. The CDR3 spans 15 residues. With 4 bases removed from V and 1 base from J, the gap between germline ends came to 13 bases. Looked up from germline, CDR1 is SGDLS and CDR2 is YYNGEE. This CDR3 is CASSPIGGGTDTQYF. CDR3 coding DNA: TGTGCCAGCAGCCCCATAGGTGGGGGCACAGATACGCAGTATTTT.

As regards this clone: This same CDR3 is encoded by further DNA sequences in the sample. CDR3 sequence reads: CASSSQGNTEAFF. CDR3 bases: TGTGCCAGCAGCTCACAGGGTAACACTGAAGCTTTCTTT. The rearrangement links TRBV7-9 to TRBJ1-1; D is perhaps TRBD1 (6 bases). V was pared by 4 bases and J by 2 bases, with 8 bases between. Germline V gives CDR1 SEHNR, CDR2 FQNEAQ (reference sequence). There are 13 residues in the CDR3.

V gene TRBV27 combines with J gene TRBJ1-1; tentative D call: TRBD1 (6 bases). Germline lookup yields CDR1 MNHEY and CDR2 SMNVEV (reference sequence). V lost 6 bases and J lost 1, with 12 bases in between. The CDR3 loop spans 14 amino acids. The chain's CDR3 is CASRTGTSNTEAFF. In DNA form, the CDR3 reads TGTGCCAGCAGAACCGGGACATCGAACACTGAAGCTTTCTTT.

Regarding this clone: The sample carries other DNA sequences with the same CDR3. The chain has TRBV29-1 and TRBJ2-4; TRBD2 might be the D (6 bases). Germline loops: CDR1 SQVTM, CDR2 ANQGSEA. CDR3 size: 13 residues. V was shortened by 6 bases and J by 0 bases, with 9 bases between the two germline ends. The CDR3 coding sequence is TGCAGCGTCGGGGGACTAGCCAAAAACATTCAGTACTTC. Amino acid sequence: CSVGGLAKNIQYF.